Presented here are 29 T cell receptor beta chains from one specimen sequenced in a study of blood T cell repertoires in COVID-19. Repertoires were generated with immunoSEQ multiplex PCR, while TCRdb's copy carries only in-frame clones and drops some. The table lists over 130,000 clones, about 86% of them singletons. Sequencing was done on a sample of peripheral blood. These receptors originate from a man between 65 and 85 years old with acute or convalescent COVID-19.

The rearrangement uses TRBV3-1 (or the pseudogene TRBV3-2) and TRBJ2-5, with no clear D. The V and J ends lost 3 bases and 7 bases respectively, with 21 bases between them. The CDR3 is 16 amino acids. From germline, CDR1 is LGHDT and CDR2 YNNKEL (reference sequence). CDR3 region: CASSHLNPVHCGTQYF. The CDR3 DNA is TGTGCCAGCAGCCACCTAAACCCGGTGCACTGCGGGACCCAGTACTTC.

In DNA form, the CDR3 reads TGTGCCAGCAGTGGGGACAGGGGATTCTATTCACCCCTCCACTTT. This translates into CASSGDRGFYSPLHF. The chain carries TRBV28 and TRBJ1-6; 10 bases match TRBD1. CDR3 length: 15 amino acids. Germline V gives CDR1 MDHEN, CDR2 SYDVKM. Trimming at V came to 5 bases and at J to 8 bases, leaving 6 bases not matched to a gene.

The chain recombines TRBV2 with TRBJ2-7; TRBD1 agrees at 8 bases. V was clipped by 6 bases and J by 5 bases; unmatched bases: 6. The germline V gene has CDR1 SNHLY and CDR2 FYNNEI. The length of the CDR3 is 13 residues. CDR3 sequence: CASRRTGLDEQYF. The CDR3 DNA sequence: TGTGCCAGCAGGAGGACAGGGCTCGACGAGCAGTACTTC.

The CDR3 here is CASSPKRPQNEQFF. The CDR3, as DNA: TGTGCCAGCAGTCCCAAGAGACCACAGAATGAGCAGTTCTTC. The genes are TRBV27 and TRBJ2-1; no clear D gene. The germline V and J ends were trimmed by 5 bases and 7 bases, with 15 bases remaining between them. From germline, CDR1 is MNHEY and CDR2 SMNVEV (reference sequence). The CDR3 is 14 residues long.

The rearrangement joins TRBV9 to TRBJ1-5, with D possibly TRBD1 on 6 matching bases. Germline CDR1 and CDR2: SGDLS and YYNGEE. The CDR3 contains 15 residues. V lost 0 bases, J lost 5 bases, and 12 bases lay in between. The CDR3 is CASSVGGGSYQPQHF. CDR3 nucleotides: TGTGCCAGCAGCGTAGGAGGGGGTTCCTATCAGCCCCAGCATTTT.

The gene calls are TRBV7-2 and TRBJ2-3, with 8 bases identical to TRBD2. The CDR3 consists of 15 residues. J lost 0 bases, V lost 4 bases, and 3 bases had no gene match. The germline V gene encodes CDR1 SGHTA and CDR2 FQGNSA. Here the CDR3 reads CASSSSSGSTDTQYF. The CDR3 DNA follows: TGTGCCAGCAGCTCCTCTAGCGGGAGCACAGATACGCAGTATTTT. The full variable domain, completed using reference TRBV7-2 and TRBJ2-3, is GAGVSQSPSNKVTEKGKDVELRCDPISGHTALYWYRQSLGQGLEFLIYFQGNSAPDKSGLPSDRFSAERTGGSVSTLTIQRTQQEDSAVYLCASSSSSGSTDTQYFGPGTRLTVL.

The genes are TRBV5-4 and TRBJ2-2; 7 nucleotides line up with TRBD2. CDR1 SGHNT and CDR2 YYREEE come from the germline V gene (reference sequence). V gave up 2 bases and J gave up 4 bases; unmatched junction bases: 2. The CDR3 spans 14 residues. The CDR3 protein is CASSLAGLTGELFF. In nucleotides, the CDR3 is TGTGCCAGCAGCTTAGCGGGACTCACCGGGGAGCTGTTTTTT.

The chain joins TRBV5-4 to TRBJ2-1; 12 bases align to TRBD2. J was trimmed by 1 base and V by 4 bases; bases with no gene match: 3. Per the germline V gene, CDR1 is SGHNT and CDR2 is YYREEE (reference sequence). The CDR3 is 16 amino acids. The CDR3 bases are TGTGCCAGCAGCACCCTAGCGGGGGGGTCCTACAATGAGCAGTTCTTC. Translating it yields CASSTLAGGSYNEQFF.

The chain couples TRBV5-4 to TRBJ1-4; 10 bases are a match to TRBD1. V lost 2 bases, J lost 7 bases, and 2 bases stayed unmatched. The CDR3 extends over 14 amino acids. Germline CDR1 is SGHNT and CDR2 is YYREEE (reference sequence). DNA for the CDR3: TGTGCCAGCAGCTTTGGGACAGGGGCTGAAAAACTGTTTTTT. It yields the protein CASSFGTGAEKLFF. The full variable domain, rest sourced from reference TRBV5-4 and TRBJ1-4, is ETGVTQSPTHLIKTRGQQVTLRCSSQSGHNTVSWYQQALGQGPQFIFQYYREEENGRGNFPPRFSGLQFPNYSSELNVNALELDDSALYLCASSFGTGAEKLFFGSGTQLSVL.

The genes are TRBV3-1 (or the pseudogene TRBV3-2) and TRBJ2-3, with 8 positions matching TRBD1. CDR1 is LGHDT, CDR2 YNNKEL, per germline (reference sequence). The CDR3 totals 16 residues. V lost 3 bases to trimming and J lost 2 bases; unmatched junction nucleotides: 7. As DNA, the CDR3 is TGTGCCAGCAGCCAGACAGGGGCGGGCCCCACAGATACGCAGTATTTT. The encoded protein is CASSQTGAGPTDTQYF.

The chain is built from TRBV29-1 and TRBJ2-7; 7 nucleotides agree with TRBD1. J was trimmed by 0 bases and V by 7 bases; bases with no gene match: 3. The germline gives CDR1 SQVTM, CDR2 ANQGSEA. The CDR3 has 12 amino acids. CDR3: CSAGTASYEQYF. Written as DNA, the CDR3 is TGCAGCGCCGGGACAGCCTCCTACGAGCAGTACTTC.

In this sample, this clone turned up once. The chain has TRBV9 and TRBJ2-2; 12 bases fit TRBD1. The ends lost 0 bases at V and 5 bases at J; junction bases unmatched: 11. Germline V CDR1 and CDR2: SGDLS, YYNGEE. CDR3 length: 19 amino acids. The CDR3 DNA follows: TGTGCCAGCAGCGTAGAGCAGTGGGGACAGGGGGCATCGACCGGGGAGCTGTTTTTT. Residues: CASSVEQWGQGASTGELFF.

The chain carries TRBV10-3 and TRBJ2-2; TRBD2 agrees at 9 bases. The CDR3 sequence is 17 residues long. With V trimmed by 0 bases and J by 0 bases, 2 bases remained unmatched. Germline lookup yields CDR1 ENHRY and CDR2 SYGVKD. Written as DNA, the CDR3 is TGTGCCATCAGTGAGTCGTCTAGCGGGGCGAACACCGGGGAGCTGTTTTTT. The encoded protein is CAISESSSGANTGELFF.

The chain recombines TRBV24-1 with TRBJ2-7, with D unclear. This CDR3 region has 15 residues. V was shortened by 4 bases and J by 2 bases, with 14 bases between the two germline ends. Germline-derived CDR1 and CDR2 are KGHDR and SFDVKD. The CDR3 DNA reads TGTGCCACCAGTGACCCACCTAACCGAACCTACGAGCAGTACTTC. This codes for CATSDPPNRTYEQYF.

This sequence joins TRBV9 and TRBJ2-2; 8 positions match TRBD2. The junction had 9 bases not matched to a gene; V was cut back by 4 bases and J by 4 bases. This CDR3 is built from 16 residues. In germline, CDR1 is SGDLS, CDR2 YYNGEE. The CDR3 DNA sequence: TGTGCCAGCAGCCTTCGGGTAGCGGGGTCCACCGGGGAGCTGTTTTTT. This translates into CASSLRVAGSTGELFF.

J is TRBJ2-6 and V is TRBV19; D remains unclear. Germline CDR1 LNHDA, CDR2 SQIVND (reference sequence). V was pared by 3 bases and J by 0 bases, with 3 bases between. The CDR3 totals 14 residues. The DNA for the CDR3 is TGTGCCAGTAGTATTAGCTCTGGGGCCAACGTCCTGACTTTC. Translating gives CASSISSGANVLTF.

The chain carries TRBV24-1 and TRBJ2-2; tentatively, D is TRBD1 (6 bases). The germline CDR1 and CDR2 sequences are KGHDR and SFDVKD. V dropped 3 bases and J dropped 3 bases, with 19 bases sitting between them. The length of the CDR3 is 18 residues. Here the CDR3 reads CATSDPKQGFLDTGELFF. In nucleotides, the CDR3 is TGTGCCACCAGTGATCCCAAACAGGGCTTTCTGGACACCGGGGAGCTGTTTTTT.

The chain couples TRBV7-9 to TRBJ1-2; D gene uncertain. The CDR3 is 13 residues long. Trimming took 0 bases from V and 2 from J, leaving 4 bases between them. The germline gives CDR1 SEHNR, CDR2 FQNEAQ (reference sequence). CDR3: CASSLAGNYGYTF. Here the CDR3 DNA reads TGTGCCAGCAGCTTAGCCGGGAACTATGGCTACACCTTC.

This clone showed up just once. The chain carries TRBV5-4 and TRBJ2-5; 16 bases agree with TRBD2. The CDR3 covers 18 residues. Germline CDR1 is SGHNT and CDR2 is YYREEE (reference sequence). V dropped 4 bases and J dropped 2; count of bases not matched to a gene: 8. CDR3 nucleotide sequence: TGTGCCAGCAGCGGACCGGGACTAGCGGGAGGGAGGCAAGAGACCCAGTACTTC. This codes for CASSGPGLAGGRQETQYF.

The J gene is TRBJ1-2, the V gene TRBV2; no clear D gene. The length of the CDR3 is 12 residues. CDR1 and CDR2 from the germline V gene are SNHLY and FYNNEI. V was shortened by 5 bases and J by 4 bases, with 8 bases between the two germline ends. CDR3 amino acids: CASSRLPYGYTF. CDR3 DNA sequence: TGTGCCAGCAGTAGACTACCCTATGGCTACACCTTC.

V and J are TRBV24-1 and TRBJ1-5; a possible D gene is TRBD1 (5 bases). The germline V and J ends were trimmed by 0 bases and 9 bases, with 5 bases remaining between them. Germline lookup yields CDR1 KGHDR and CDR2 SFDVKD. CDR3 length equals 12 residues. The CDR3 DNA follows: TGTGCCACCAGTGATTTGCAGGGGCCCCAGCATTTT. Its protein is CATSDLQGPQHF.

This chain links TRBV6-6 with TRBJ2-1; D gene ambiguous. The CDR3 is 15 amino acids. Germline-derived CDR1 and CDR2 are MNHNY and SVGAGI (reference sequence). V was trimmed by 2 bases and J by 10 bases, leaving 18 bases between them. CDR3 loop: CASSYPGQALYEQFF. DNA for the CDR3: TGTGCCAGCAGTTACCCCGGTCAGGCCCTCTACGAGCAGTTCTTC.

This rearrangement joins TRBV7-9 to TRBJ1-4; D is undetermined. Germline V lookup: CDR1 SEHNR, CDR2 FQNEAQ (reference sequence). The CDR3 is made up of 14 amino acids. The ends were cut back, 3 bases at V and 0 bases at J, with 5 bases in the middle. The CDR3 spells CASSFGATNEKLFF. The CDR3 DNA sequence: TGTGCCAGCAGCTTCGGTGCAACTAATGAAAAACTGTTTTTT.

This chain connects TRBV29-1 to TRBJ1-1; 9 bases align to TRBD1. The germline V gene has CDR1 SQVTM and CDR2 ANQGSEA. The J segment lost 5 bases and the V segment lost 4 bases, leaving 8 bases of the junction unmatched. There are 14 residues in the CDR3. CDR3 nucleotide sequence: TGCAGCGTTGGAACAGGGGGCGCGGTTACTGAAGCTTTCTTT. Translated: CSVGTGGAVTEAFF.

V gene TRBV11-2 combines with J gene TRBJ2-3; 11 bases map to TRBD2. The CDR3 totals 16 residues. Unmatched junction bases numbered 5, after V lost 5 bases and J lost 1 base. Looked up from germline, CDR1 is SGHAT and CDR2 is FQNNGV. CDR3 in amino acids: CASSVLAGGGTDTQYF. The CDR3 DNA reads as TGTGCCAGCAGCGTCTTAGCGGGAGGGGGCACAGATACGCAGTATTTT.

The genes are TRBV6-5 and TRBJ1-2, with 10 bases matching TRBD1. The CDR3 extends over 13 amino acids. Germline CDR1 reads MNHEY; CDR2 reads SVGAGI. V lost 6 bases and J lost 8; bases outside the gene matches: 6. In DNA, the CDR3 is TGTGCCAGCAGCCGACAGGGGGCAGGGGGCTACACCTTC. It codes for CASSRQGAGGYTF.

The chain links TRBV6-4 to TRBJ2-1; D is undetermined. The V gene lost 4 bases and the J gene lost 4 bases, with 8 bases spanning the gap. The germline gives CDR1 MRHNA, CDR2 SNTAGT. The CDR3 sequence is 13 residues long. CDR3 residues: CASSATHYNEQFF. The CDR3 DNA follows: TGTGCCAGCAGTGCTACTCATTACAATGAGCAGTTCTTC.

The chain employs TRBV18 and TRBJ2-2, with D perhaps matching TRBD1 (5 bases). This CDR3 has 14 amino acids. Trimming cost V 3 bases and J 7 bases, with 12 bases left between them. Germline V gene sequence: CDR1 KGHSH, CDR2 LQKENI. CDR3 in amino acids: CASSPVTEDGELFF. CDR3 nucleotide sequence: TGTGCCAGCTCACCTGTGACAGAGGACGGGGAGCTGTTTTTT.

V is TRBV11-2 and J is TRBJ1-5; TRBD1 matches at 11 bases. The CDR3 runs to 15 residues. CDR1 SGHAT and CDR2 FQNNGV come from the germline V gene. With 5 bases clipped from V and 5 bases from J, the junction kept 5 bases outside the gene matches. CDR3 nucleotides: TGTGCCAGCAGCCCAGGACAGGGGGCTTATCAGCCCCAGCATTTT. Amino acids: CASSPGQGAYQPQHF.